The 21 T cell receptor beta chains in this list originate from one sample, sequenced in a study of CD8 T cells in ankylosing spondylitis. TCRdb re-derived calls from the 5' RACE reads in MiXCR, one entry per CDR3 protein. The sample consists of about 150,000 distinct CDR3 sequences, around two fifths of them appearing once. Sequenced sample: synovial fluid, either unsorted or a sorted T cell fraction (not recorded which). Receptors were obtained from a male donor with ankylosing spondylitis.

The chain combines TRBV29-1 with TRBJ1-3; D is unclear. Looked up from germline, CDR1 is SQVTM and CDR2 is ANQGSEA. V lost 4 bases to trimming and J lost 0 bases, with 7 bases between them. The CDR3 spans 13 residues. CDR3 sequence (DNA): TGCAGCGTTGGGAAAGACTCTGGAAACACCATATATTTT. Protein sequence: CSVGKDSGNTIYF.

This clonotype was detected ten times or more. The V gene is TRBV12-3 or TRBV12-4, the J gene TRBJ1-1; 7 nucleotides agree with TRBD1. This CDR3 contains 16 residues. The V and J ends lost 6 bases and 5 bases, in that order; junction bases with no gene match: 15. The CDR3: CASSAQGRGDKTEAFF. CDR3 coding DNA: TGTGCCAGCAGCGCACAGGGGCGGGGGGATAAAACTGAAGCTTTCTTT.

The chain couples TRBV27 to TRBJ2-7; TRBD1 matches 8 bases. V trimming: 5 bases; J trimming: 5 bases; junction bases outside the gene matches: 8. This CDR3 has 14 amino acids. Germline CDR1 is MNHEY and CDR2 is SMNVEV (reference sequence). The CDR3 is CASSPLDRVHEQYF. In nucleotides, the CDR3 is TGTGCCAGCAGTCCTTTGGACAGGGTTCACGAGCAGTACTTC.

The chain links TRBV20-1 to TRBJ2-7, with a tentative D call TRBD1 (7 bases). The CDR3 extends over 14 amino acids. Germline assignment: CDR1 DFQATT and CDR2 SNEGSKA (reference sequence). V dropped 1 base and J dropped 3 bases, with 13 bases sitting between them. In DNA form, the CDR3 reads TGCAGTGCTAGAGGGGGCGGGGACAGCTACGAGCAGTACTTC. Residues: CSARGGGDSYEQYF.

Many counts were recorded for this clonotype. The chain combines TRBV12-3 or TRBV12-4 with TRBJ2-7; the D gene could be TRBD1 or TRBD2 (6 bases each). This CDR3 spans 12 amino acids. The V end was cut by 7 bases, the J end by 7 bases, with 14 bases between. The CDR3 loop is CASNEGEVEQYF. DNA of the CDR3: TGTGCCAGCAACGAGGGGGAGGTGGAGCAGTACTTC.

This chain uses TRBV15 with TRBJ2-1, with 12 positions matching TRBD1. Unmatched junction bases numbered 9, after V lost 5 bases and J lost 7 bases. Germline values: CDR1 LNHNV, CDR2 YYDKDF (reference sequence). The CDR3 covers 16 residues. CDR3 residues: CATSGQGQGARNEQFF. Written as DNA, the CDR3 is TGTGCCACCAGCGGCCAGGGACAGGGGGCGAGGAATGAGCAGTTCTTC.

V and J are TRBV6-9 and TRBJ1-2; D gene unclear. CDR3 length: 14 amino acids. Trimming took 0 bases from V and 6 from J, leaving 11 bases between them. Per the germline V gene, CDR1 is MNHGY and CDR2 is SVAAGI. The CDR3 DNA reads TGTGCCAGCAGTTATTCGTATAGGGCCCATGGCTACACCTTC. Protein sequence: CASSYSYRAHGYTF.

The chain has TRBV5-1 and TRBJ1-3; the match to TRBD1 covers 11 bases. Germline lookup yields CDR1 SGHRS and CDR2 YFSETQ. With 4 bases clipped from V and 0 bases from J, the junction kept 12 bases outside the gene matches. CDR3 length: 19 amino acids. In DNA form, the CDR3 reads TGCGCCAGCAGCGCGGGGACAGGGGGATATCCAATCTCTGGAAACACCATATATTTT. Protein sequence: CASSAGTGGYPISGNTIYF.

This clonotype has more than one count but fewer than ten. The chain recombines TRBV12-3 or TRBV12-4 with TRBJ2-3; 11 bases agree with TRBD2. The CDR3 consists of 15 residues. The trim removed 5 bases at V and 1 base at J, leaving 2 bases unmatched. The CDR3 DNA reads as TGTGCCAGCAGTCAGGGACTAGCGGGCACAGATACGCAGTATTTT. It encodes CASSQGLAGTDTQYF.

This clonotype was counted once. The rearrangement uses TRBV18 and TRBJ2-7, with 9 bases identical to TRBD1. The CDR3 is 15 residues long. With V trimmed by 2 bases and J by 2 bases, 4 bases remained unmatched. In germline, CDR1 is KGHSH, CDR2 LQKENI. CDR3 DNA sequence: TGTGCCAGCTCACCATGGACAGGGGACACCTACGAGCAGTACTTC. As protein: CASSPWTGDTYEQYF.

This sequence joins TRBV12-3 or TRBV12-4 and TRBJ2-5; 8 positions agree with TRBD2. The CDR3 totals 15 residues. J was trimmed by 2 bases and V by 6 bases; bases with no gene match: 8. DNA of the CDR3: TGTGCCAGCAGGCCCTTAGCGGGAACACAAGAGACCCAGTACTTC. This gives the protein CASRPLAGTQETQYF.

The V and J genes are TRBV6-2 or TRBV6-3 and TRBJ2-5; D tentatively fits TRBD1 or TRBD2 (6 bases each). Germline V CDR1 and CDR2: MNHEY, SVGEGT. There are 11 residues in the CDR3. Trimming shortened V by 10 bases and J by 7 bases, and 13 bases separated the two germline ends. The CDR3 DNA follows: TGTGCCACCGCGCCGGGGGCGACCCAGTACTTC. It specifies CATAPGATQYF.

This sequence joins TRBV7-7 and TRBJ2-1; D not resolved. The CDR3 totals 15 residues. Germline V CDR1 and CDR2: SSHAT, FNYEAQ (reference sequence). Trimming stripped 0 bases from V and 7 bases from J, with 13 bases between. CDR3 coding DNA: TGTGCCAGCAGCTTAGCGTTGAGTAGGTTAAATGAGCAGTTCTTC. Protein: CASSLALSRLNEQFF.

A few counts support this clonotype. The rearrangement links TRBV28 to TRBJ1-6, with 7 bases identical to TRBD1. The CDR3 is 18 residues long. The germline CDR1 and CDR2 sequences are MDHEN and SYDVKM. V trimming: 5 bases; J trimming: 7 bases; junction bases outside the gene matches: 17. CDR3 sequence: CASSRGQVAYLRNSPLHF. The CDR3, as DNA: TGTGCCAGCAGTAGGGGGCAGGTTGCGTACCTACGAAATTCACCCCTCCACTTT.

This clonotype was recorded only once. The chain combines TRBV2 with TRBJ2-1, with D tentatively TRBD2 (5 bases). CDR3 length equals 14 residues. Trimming cost V 8 bases and J 6 bases, with 17 bases left between them. CDR1 SNHLY and CDR2 FYNNEI come from the germline V gene. The CDR3 DNA reads as TGTGCCAGCCTCTGGAGGCCTAATATCAATGAGCAGTTCTTC. Protein product: CASLWRPNINEQFF.

V usage is TRBV18 and J usage is TRBJ2-3; 8 positions match TRBD1. The V and J ends lost 0 bases and 5 bases, in that order; junction bases with no gene match: 7. The CDR3 has 16 residues. The germline CDR1 and CDR2 sequences are KGHSH and LQKENI. The CDR3 DNA sequence: TGTGCCAGCTCACCACCGCGGGGACAGGCGCTAGATACGCAGTATTTT. Protein: CASSPPRGQALDTQYF.

V is TRBV11-1 and J is TRBJ1-1, with 7 positions matching TRBD1. Germline values: CDR1 SGHAT, CDR2 FQDESV (reference sequence). The trim removed 3 bases at V and 4 bases at J, leaving 8 bases unmatched. The CDR3 length is 15 residues. The CDR3 DNA is TGTGCCAGCAGCTTGTCGACAGGGAGGGGCACTGAAGCTTTCTTT. It specifies CASSLSTGRGTEAFF.

V is TRBV6-5 and J is TRBJ2-1; D possibly corresponds to TRBD2 (5 bases). The CDR3 runs 18 residues. Trimming removed 3 bases from V and 4 bases from J, with 22 bases in between. Germline CDR1 is MNHEY and CDR2 is SVGAGI. In DNA, the CDR3 is TGTGCCAGCAGTTATCCCTCGTCCAGCGGAATTACTTACAATGAGCAGTTCTTC. Amino acid sequence: CASSYPSSSGITYNEQFF.

The J gene is TRBJ2-1, the V gene TRBV19; D call uncertain. The CDR3 is 14 amino acids. The V end lost 0 bases, the J end lost 9 bases, and 12 bases lay between the germline ends. CDR1 and CDR2 from the germline V gene are LNHDA and SQIVND (reference sequence). In DNA, the CDR3 is TGTGCCAGTAGTATAGATGTTTGGGGTGTTGAGCAGTTCTTC. It translates to CASSIDVWGVEQFF. Full variable domain (missing parts from reference TRBV19 and TRBJ2-1): DGGITQSPKYLFRKEGQNVTLSCEQNLNHDAMYWYRQDPGQGLRLIYYSQIVNDFQKGDIAEGYSVSREKKESFPLTVTSAQKNPTAFYLCASSIDVWGVEQFFGPGTRLTVL.

The chain is built from TRBV6-1 and TRBJ2-5, with 14 bases fitting TRBD2. Germline CDR1 MNHNS, CDR2 SASEGT. The trim removed 6 bases at V and 6 bases at J, leaving 12 bases unmatched. This CDR3 is 17 amino acids long. The CDR3 sequence is CASSLRGTSGSRKTQYF. The CDR3 nucleotides read TGTGCCAGCAGCCTACGCGGGACTAGCGGGAGTAGAAAGACCCAGTACTTC.

This clonotype was seen many times. This chain links TRBV20-1 with TRBJ2-7; weak D call: TRBD2 (5 bases). The CDR3 runs 14 residues. CDR1 DFQATT and CDR2 SNEGSKA come from the germline V gene (reference sequence). Trimming shortened V by 3 bases and J by 0 bases, and 12 bases separated the two germline ends. The CDR3, as DNA: TGCAGTGCTAGTCCGCGGGCCTACTCCTACGAGCAGTACTTC. Protein sequence: CSASPRAYSYEQYF.